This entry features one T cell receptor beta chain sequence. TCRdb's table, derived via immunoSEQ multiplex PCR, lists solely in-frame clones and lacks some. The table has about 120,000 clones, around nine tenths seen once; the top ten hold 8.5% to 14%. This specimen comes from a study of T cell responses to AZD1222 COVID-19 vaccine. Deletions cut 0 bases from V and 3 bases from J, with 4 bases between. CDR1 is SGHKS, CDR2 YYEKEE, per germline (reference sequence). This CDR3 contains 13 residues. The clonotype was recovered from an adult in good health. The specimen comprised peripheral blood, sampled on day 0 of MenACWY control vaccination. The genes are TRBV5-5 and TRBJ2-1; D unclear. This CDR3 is CASSLVLYNEQFF. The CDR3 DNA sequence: TGTGCCAGCAGCTTGGTTCTCTACAATGAGCAGTTCTTC.